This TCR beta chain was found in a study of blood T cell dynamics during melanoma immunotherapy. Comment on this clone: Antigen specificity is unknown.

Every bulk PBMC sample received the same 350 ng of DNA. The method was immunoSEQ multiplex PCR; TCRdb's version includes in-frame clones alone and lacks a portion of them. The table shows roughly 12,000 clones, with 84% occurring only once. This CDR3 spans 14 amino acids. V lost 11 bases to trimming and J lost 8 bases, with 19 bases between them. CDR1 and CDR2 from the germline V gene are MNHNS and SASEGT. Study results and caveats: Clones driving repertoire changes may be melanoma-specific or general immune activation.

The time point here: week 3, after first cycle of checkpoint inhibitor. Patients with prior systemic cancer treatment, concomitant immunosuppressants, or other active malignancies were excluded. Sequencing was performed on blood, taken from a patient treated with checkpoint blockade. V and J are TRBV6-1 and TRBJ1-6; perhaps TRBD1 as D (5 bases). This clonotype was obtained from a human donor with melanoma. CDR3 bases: TGTGCCGTCATTGCAGACAGAGGATATTCACCCCTCCACTTT. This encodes CAVIADRGYSPLHF.